Reported below is one T cell receptor (beta chain). These data come from a study of blood T cell repertoires in COVID-19. The wider study: From the United States, Italy and Spain came samples of acute and convalescent COVID-19. From T cells, B-cell-depleted T cells, or PBMCs came the material, which was cDNA or gDNA.

Original data processing: Estimated nucleated cell counts came from reference gene primer amplification. This table comes from immunoSEQ multiplex PCR, and its TCRdb copy is limited to in-frame clones, with some not included. V, J and clone size are taken as reported in that table, and D and trimming were inferred from the DNA itself. This sample carries more than 150,000 clones, around nine tenths of them seen once, and the ten largest clones take roughly 0.9%. Trimming removed 1 base from V and 7 bases from J, with 8 bases in between. The length of the CDR3 is 14 residues. Per the germline V gene, CDR1 is SGHTA and CDR2 is FQGNSA.

The sequence came from a woman aged 18-30 years who had recovered from COVID-19. J is TRBJ1-6 and V is TRBV7-2; possible D gene TRBD1, 5 bases. The sequencing sample was made of peripheral blood. The CDR3: CASSLVRVNSPLHF. The CDR3 nucleotides are TGTGCCAGCAGCTTAGTCAGGGTCAATTCACCCCTCCACTTT.